Shown below are 18 T cell receptor beta chains from a single sample sequenced in a study of cytomegalovirus exposure and HLA in healthy donors (dated by TCRdb to about 2017). Library method: the immunoSEQ multiplex PCR assay. The multiplex PCR relied on a mix of 60 forward primers for TCR Vbeta segments and 13 reverse primers for TCR Jbeta segments. The table was pulled from immuneACCESS by TCRdb, which kept in-frame rearrangements only. Such tables lose some clones; where checked, under half of the loss comes from unresolved V genes, and the rest has no known cause. Within this sample are 220,000 or so clones, with roughly 80% of them counted one time only. The ten largest clones capture 3.5% to 4% of the sample. The sample was PBMCs. Receptors originate from a male donor in good health and CMV-seronegative.

The chain links TRBV6-1 to TRBJ1-1, with D possibly matching TRBD1 (5 bases). The V and J ends lost 4 bases and 5 bases respectively, with 8 bases between them. CDR1 is MNHNS and CDR2 is SASEGT in the germline V gene. The length of the CDR3 is 12 residues. This CDR3 reads CASSVGVTEAFF. The DNA of the CDR3 is TGTGCCAGCAGTGTAGGGGTTACTGAAGCTTTCTTT.

The chain links TRBV11-3 to TRBJ2-1, with TRBD2 matching 10 bases. Germline V gene sequence: CDR1 SGHNT, CDR2 YENEEA. J was trimmed by 4 bases and V by 1 base; bases with no gene match: 1. The CDR3 extends over 15 amino acids. CDR3 DNA: TGTGCCAGCAGCTTAGTACTAGCGGGGTACAATGAGCAGTTCTTC. Translated: CASSLVLAGYNEQFF.

In this sample, this clone turned up once. This chain connects TRBV19 to TRBJ1-5; maybe TRBD1 (6 bases). This CDR3 region has 17 residues. V lost 5 bases and J lost 1, with 18 bases in between. Germline CDR1 and CDR2: LNHDA and SQIVND (reference sequence). This CDR3 is CASSSRDKLRSNQPQHF. CDR3 DNA: TGTGCCAGTAGTTCTCGGGACAAACTAAGGAGCAATCAGCCCCAGCATTTT.

The CDR3 bases are TGCGCCAGCAGCTTAGAGAGGGCAGGCTCTCTTGGCTACACCTTC. It codes for CASSLERAGSLGYTF. The chain joins TRBV5-1 to TRBJ1-2; no clear D gene. The CDR3 has 15 residues. Germline assignment: CDR1 SGHRS and CDR2 YFSETQ. V lost 2 bases, J lost 7 bases, and 18 bases lay in between.

The chain's CDR3 is CASRPGQNNYGYTF. The DNA of the CDR3 is TGTGCCAGCAGGCCGGGACAGAATAACTATGGCTACACCTTC. This chain connects TRBV5-4 to TRBJ1-2, with TRBD1 matching 7 bases. This CDR3 region has 14 residues. The V gene's germline CDR1 is SGHNT and CDR2 YYREEE (reference sequence). With 5 bases clipped from V and 1 base from J, the junction kept 5 bases outside the gene matches.

The chain has TRBV28 and TRBJ2-1; D remains ambiguous. V shed 3 bases and J shed 9 bases, with 9 bases lying between them. Germline lookup yields CDR1 MDHEN and CDR2 SYDVKM. This CDR3 region has 12 residues. CDR3 sequence: CASSFLGVEQFF. CDR3 coding DNA: TGTGCCAGCAGTTTTCTAGGTGTTGAGCAGTTCTTC.

Remarks on this clone: Other DNA sequences of this sample code for an identical CDR3. This rearrangement joins TRBV5-1 to TRBJ2-7, with D maybe TRBD1 (5 bases). CDR3 size: 16 residues. The V gene's germline CDR1 is SGHRS and CDR2 YFSETQ. Trimming removed 4 bases from V and 2 bases from J, with 19 bases in between. The DNA for the CDR3 is TGCGCCAGCAGCACCGGTCAGGGCAGTGGGCCCTACGAGCAGTACTTC. Translating gives CASSTGQGSGPYEQYF.

The chain carries TRBV7-9 and TRBJ1-1, with D perhaps matching TRBD1 (6 bases). V lost 5 bases and J 4 bases, leaving 20 bases between the germline ends. CDR3 length: 16 amino acids. Germline V gene data show CDR1 as SEHNR and CDR2 as FQNEAQ (reference sequence). CDR3 protein: CASSPRGTGSSTEAFF. In DNA, the CDR3 is TGTGCCAGCAGCCCGAGGGGAACAGGGTCGAGCACTGAAGCTTTCTTT. Looking up the rest from reference TRBV7-9 and TRBJ1-1 gives the full variable domain: DTGVSQNPRHKITKRGQNVTFRCDPISEHNRLYWYRQTLGQGPEFLTYFQNEAQLEKSRLLSDRFSAERPKGSFSTLEIQRTEQGDSAMYLCASSPRGTGSSTEAFFGQGTRLTVV.

This clone was counted between two and nine times. This rearrangement joins TRBV4-1 to TRBJ2-6, with TRBD2 identical over 8 bases. Germline assignment: CDR1 MGHRA and CDR2 YSYEKL. CDR3 length: 16 residues. The ends lost 1 base at V and 2 bases at J; junction bases unmatched: 1. The CDR3 DNA sequence: TGCGCCAGCAGCCAAGGCGGGGGGACTGGGGCCAACGTCCTGACTTTC. Translated: CASSQGGGTGANVLTF.

V gene TRBV6-1 combines with J gene TRBJ1-2; D gene ambiguous. Trimming shortened V by 1 base and J by 0 bases, and 12 bases separated the two germline ends. The CDR3 totals 16 residues. Germline CDR1 reads MNHNS; CDR2 reads SASEGT. CDR3 sequence: CASSEEQITANYGYTF. CDR3 sequence (DNA): TGTGCCAGCAGTGAAGAGCAGATAACAGCTAACTATGGCTACACCTTC.

By share of the sample, this clone is medium-sized. The rearrangement uses TRBV11-3 and TRBJ2-3; D gene unclear. The germline V and J ends were trimmed by 0 bases and 0 bases, with 4 bases remaining between them. This CDR3 has 14 amino acids. The germline V gene has CDR1 SGHNT and CDR2 YENEEA. CDR3 amino acids: CASSLDPSTDTQYF. In DNA, the CDR3 is TGTGCCAGCAGCTTAGATCCTAGCACAGATACGCAGTATTTT. The full variable domain, completed using reference TRBV11-3 and TRBJ2-3, is EAGVVQSPRYKIIEKKQPVAFWCNPISGHNTLYWYLQNLGQGPELLIRYENEEAVDDSQLPKDRFSAERLKGVDSTLKIQPAELGDSAVYLCASSLDPSTDTQYFGPGTRLTVL.

V usage is TRBV4-1 and J usage is TRBJ2-7, with a tentative D call TRBD1 (6 bases). The CDR3 length is 13 residues. The V and J ends lost 4 bases and 3 bases respectively, with 10 bases between them. CDR1 MGHRA and CDR2 YSYEKL come from the germline V gene. DNA of the CDR3: TGCGCCAGCAGCCTATTAGGGGGCTACGAGCAGTACTTC. Translated, it gives CASSLLGGYEQYF.

This clone was seen only a few times. The rearrangement uses TRBV6-5 and TRBJ1-5; possible D gene TRBD1, 5 bases. Trimming left V 7 bases short and J 4 bases short, with 11 bases between. The CDR3 has 13 residues. From germline, CDR1 is MNHEY and CDR2 SVGAGI. As DNA, the CDR3 is TGTGCCAGCACCCGGGGGGAAAATCAGCCCCAGCATTTT. Encoded protein: CASTRGENQPQHF.

The chain couples TRBV29-1 to TRBJ2-3; no definite D call. Germline CDR1 is SQVTM and CDR2 is ANQGSEA. Between the trimmed V and J ends, which lost 5 bases and 4 bases, there was a span of 10 bases. The CDR3 spans 12 residues. The CDR3 protein is CSVLTVSDTQYF. Here the CDR3 DNA reads TGCAGCGTTTTGACTGTATCAGATACGCAGTATTTT.

V is TRBV29-1 and J is TRBJ2-3, with TRBD2 matching over 9 bases. Per the germline V gene, CDR1 is SQVTM and CDR2 is ANQGSEA. This CDR3 is built from 14 residues. V lost 7 bases and J lost 2; bases outside the gene matches: 7. The CDR3 sequence: CSGRLAEYTDTQYF. CDR3 nucleotides: TGCAGCGGCCGACTAGCGGAATACACAGATACGCAGTATTTT.

This chain uses TRBV4-1 with TRBJ2-7, with 9 positions matching TRBD2. Germline values: CDR1 MGHRA, CDR2 YSYEKL. This CDR3 region has 16 residues. The V segment lost 0 bases and the J segment 7 bases; nucleotides outside the gene matches: 10. CDR3 in DNA: TGCGCCAGCAGCCAAGAGGGGCTAGCGGGGTTTTGGGAGCAGTACTTC. It codes for CASSQEGLAGFWEQYF.

CDR3 sequence reads: CASSYMGPRSPLHF. The CDR3 region has the DNA TGTGCCAGCAGTTACATGGGGCCGAGGTCACCCCTCCACTTT. The genes are TRBV6-5 and TRBJ1-6; tentatively, D is TRBD1 (5 bases). Germline CDR1 is MNHEY and CDR2 is SVGAGI. CDR3 length: 14 amino acids. Between the trimmed V and J ends, which lost 2 bases and 10 bases, there was a span of 12 bases.

The rearrangement uses TRBV7-9 and TRBJ2-7, with 9 bases fitting TRBD2. The CDR3 sequence is 14 residues long. Germline V lookup: CDR1 SEHNR, CDR2 FQNEAQ (reference sequence). Trimming removed 4 bases from V and 2 bases from J; junction bases left unmatched: 3. The CDR3 DNA reads as TGTGCCAGCAGCTACGGCGGGAGGGCCTACGAGCAGTACTTC. It is translated as CASSYGGRAYEQYF.